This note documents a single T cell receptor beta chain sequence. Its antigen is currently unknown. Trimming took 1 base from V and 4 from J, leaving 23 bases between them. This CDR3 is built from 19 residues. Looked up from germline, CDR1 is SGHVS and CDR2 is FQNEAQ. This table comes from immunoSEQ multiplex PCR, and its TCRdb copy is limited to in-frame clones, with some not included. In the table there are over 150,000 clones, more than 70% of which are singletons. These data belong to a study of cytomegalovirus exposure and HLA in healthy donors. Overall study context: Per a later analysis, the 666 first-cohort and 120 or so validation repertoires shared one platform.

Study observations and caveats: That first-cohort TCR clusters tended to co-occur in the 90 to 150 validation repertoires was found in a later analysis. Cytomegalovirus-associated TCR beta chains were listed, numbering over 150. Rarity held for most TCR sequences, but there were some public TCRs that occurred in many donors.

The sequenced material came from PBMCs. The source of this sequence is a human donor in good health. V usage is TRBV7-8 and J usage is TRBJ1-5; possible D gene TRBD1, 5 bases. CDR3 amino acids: CASSLGALFREGINQPQHF. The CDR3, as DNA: TGTGCCAGCAGCTTAGGAGCTTTGTTCAGGGAGGGAATTAATCAGCCCCAGCATTTT.